This TCR beta chain comes out of a study of cytomegalovirus exposure and HLA in healthy donors. Overall study results and limits: Association of a missense DCLRE1C variant with TCR beta V- and J-gene trimming was reported in a later analysis.

Of note for this clone: What it binds is unknown.

Germline assignment: CDR1 SQVTM and CDR2 ANQGSEA. The CDR3 length is 13 residues. The J segment lost 7 bases and the V segment lost 4 bases, leaving 4 bases of the junction unmatched. 60 Vbeta and 13 Jbeta primers were used in PCR. Only in-frame clones appear in the TCRdb table, and some are missing; sequencing was by immunoSEQ multiplex PCR. The sample holds some 200,000 clones; roughly 73% are singletons and the top ten take around 3%. This sequence was found in a female donor in good health and CMV-seronegative. The chain recombines TRBV29-1 with TRBJ2-1; 10 bases are shared with TRBD1. The sequenced sample consisted of PBMCs. CDR3 bases: TGCAGCGTTGTTGGGACAGGGGCAAATGAGCAGTTCTTC. As protein: CSVVGTGANEQFF.